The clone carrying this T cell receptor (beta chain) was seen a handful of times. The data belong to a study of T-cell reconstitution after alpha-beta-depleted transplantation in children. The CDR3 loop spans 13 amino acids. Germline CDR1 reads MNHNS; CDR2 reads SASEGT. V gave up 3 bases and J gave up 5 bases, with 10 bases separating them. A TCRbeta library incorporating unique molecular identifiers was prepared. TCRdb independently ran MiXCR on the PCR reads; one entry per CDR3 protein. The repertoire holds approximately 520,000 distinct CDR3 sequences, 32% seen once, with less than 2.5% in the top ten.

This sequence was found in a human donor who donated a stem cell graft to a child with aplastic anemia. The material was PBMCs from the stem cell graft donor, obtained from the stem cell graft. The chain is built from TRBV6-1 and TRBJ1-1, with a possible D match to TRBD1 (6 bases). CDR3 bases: TGTGCCAGCAGTGACAGGGGATGGACTGAAGCTTTCTTT. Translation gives CASSDRGWTEAFF.